Below are 21 T cell receptor beta chains sequenced from a single sample in a study of OX40 agonist ivuxolimab in advanced cancers. The data were produced by immunoSEQ multiplex PCR, yet TCRdb's version contains in-frame clones alone and is incomplete. The table has tens of thousands of clones, 70% to 90% seen once. The sequencing here drew on CD4+ or CD8+ T cells sorted from blood, taken in a trial of the OX40 agonist ivuxolimab. These receptors all come from an adult with an advanced solid tumor such as melanoma, head and neck, liver or kidney cancer.

This clone was seen only once. The chain joins TRBV21-1 to TRBJ2-7; the tabulated D call, TRBD2, remains unverified against the DNA. TRBV21-1 counts as a pseudogene. The CDR3 is 16 amino acids. CDR3 region: CASSFTSHRSSYEQYF. The CDR3 DNA follows: TGTGCCAGCAGCTTTACAAGCCATCGGAGCTCCTACGAGCAGTACTTC.

The rearrangement links TRBV27 to TRBJ2-7; D possibly corresponds to TRBD2 (6 bases). This CDR3 is 13 amino acids long. Per the germline V gene, CDR1 is MNHEY and CDR2 is SMNVEV (reference sequence). V dropped 5 bases and J dropped 1 base, with 9 bases sitting between them. Here the CDR3 reads CASSPGTSYEQYF. In DNA form, the CDR3 reads TGTGCCAGCAGTCCTGGGACTTCCTACGAGCAGTACTTC.

The rearrangement links TRBV11-3 to TRBJ2-3, with D tentatively TRBD2 (6 bases). Germline V CDR1 and CDR2: SGHNT, YENEEA. Trimming took 5 bases from V and 0 from J, leaving 12 bases between them. The CDR3 spans 15 residues. The DNA for the CDR3 is TGTGCCAGCAGCCTGGACGGGACTAGCACAGATACGCAGTATTTT. Translating it yields CASSLDGTSTDTQYF.

The chain recombines TRBV27 with TRBJ2-1; tentative D call: TRBD1 (7 bases). CDR3 length: 14 amino acids. Germline CDR1 MNHEY, CDR2 SMNVEV (reference sequence). With 2 bases removed from V and 9 bases from J, the gap between germline ends came to 14 bases. This CDR3 reads CASSLQGGVSEQFF. The DNA of the CDR3 is TGTGCCAGCAGTTTACAGGGGGGAGTTAGTGAGCAGTTCTTC.

The chain has TRBV14 and TRBJ2-7; D is uncertain. Trimming stripped 1 base from V and 3 bases from J, with 7 bases between. This CDR3 has 13 residues. Germline-derived CDR1 and CDR2 are SGHDN and FVKESK. DNA of the CDR3: TGTGCCAGCAGCCAAGTAGGCGGCTACGAGCAGTACTTC. Amino acids: CASSQVGGYEQYF.

This chain uses TRBV7-6 with TRBJ1-1; the D is unclear. The ends were cut back, 4 bases at V and 6 bases at J, with 18 bases in the middle. The CDR3 extends over 15 amino acids. Germline CDR1 SGHVS, CDR2 FNYEAQ. CDR3 nucleotides: TGTGCCAGCAGCTCCCATTTGGGCGGGGAGGCTGAAGCTTTCTTT. Residues: CASSSHLGGEAEAFF.

This chain connects TRBV27 to TRBJ2-5; no reliable D call. The CDR3 spans 14 residues. Germline V CDR1 and CDR2: MNHEY, SMNVEV (reference sequence). The V gene lost 0 bases and the J gene lost 5 bases, with 10 bases spanning the gap. CDR3 loop: CASSLSAPGETQYF. The CDR3, as DNA: TGTGCCAGCAGTTTATCGGCCCCCGGGGAGACCCAGTACTTC.

This clone was detected only a few times. The chain couples TRBV5-6 to TRBJ2-7; 7 positions agree with TRBD1. In germline, CDR1 is SGHDT, CDR2 YYEEEE. V shed 4 bases and J 6 bases; nucleotides not matched to a gene: 4. The CDR3 totals 12 residues. As DNA, the CDR3 is TGTGCCAGCAGCCTCCGGGACAGCGAGCAGTACTTC. Its translation: CASSLRDSEQYF.

This rearrangement joins TRBV4-3 to TRBJ2-2; TRBD1 aligns across 7 bases. V lost 4 bases to trimming and J lost 4 bases; unmatched junction nucleotides: 9. Looked up from germline, CDR1 is LGHNA and CDR2 is YSLEER. The CDR3 contains 16 residues. The CDR3 DNA is TGCGCCAGCAGCCTTTCGGCAGGGGGTATCACCGGGGAGCTGTTTTTT. This sequence encodes CASSLSAGGITGELFF.

The table lists this clone with a count of one. This chain links TRBV19 with TRBJ1-5, with 9 bases aligning to TRBD1. The trim removed 7 bases at V and 2 bases at J, leaving 6 bases unmatched. The CDR3 contains 15 residues. Germline lookup yields CDR1 LNHDA and CDR2 SQIVND (reference sequence). CDR3: CASMTGGIGNQPQHF. The CDR3 DNA reads as TGTGCCAGTATGACAGGGGGAATCGGCAATCAGCCCCAGCATTTT.

This sequence joins TRBV5-4 and TRBJ2-7, with D perhaps matching TRBD1 or TRBD2 (5 bases each). Trimming removed 2 bases from V and 2 bases from J, with 8 bases in between. Germline CDR1 reads SGHNT; CDR2 reads YYREEE (reference sequence). This CDR3 is 13 amino acids long. The CDR3 spells CASSFGATYEQYF. CDR3 nucleotides: TGTGCCAGCAGCTTCGGGGCCACCTACGAGCAGTACTTC. The full variable domain, with the rest looked up from reference TRBV5-4 and TRBJ2-7, is ETGVTQSPTHLIKTRGQQVTLRCSSQSGHNTVSWYQQALGQGPQFIFQYYREEENGRGNFPPRFSGLQFPNYSSELNVNALELDDSALYLCASSFGATYEQYFGPGTRLTVT.

V usage is TRBV6-4 and J usage is TRBJ2-3, with TRBD2 identical over 10 bases. This CDR3 comprises 17 residues. The V gene's germline CDR1 is MRHNA and CDR2 SNTAGT. With 3 bases clipped from V and 4 bases from J, the junction kept 10 bases outside the gene matches. The DNA for the CDR3 is TGTGCCAGCAGTGAACCTAATAGCGGGAGGCGGTCAGATACGCAGTATTTT. Translation gives CASSEPNSGRRSDTQYF.

The chain has TRBV5-6 and TRBJ1-5; D gene ambiguous. With 0 bases removed from V and 6 bases from J, the gap between germline ends came to 10 bases. This CDR3 region has 14 residues. CDR1 and CDR2 (germline): SGHDT, YYEEEE. Here the CDR3 reads CASSLAGQGQPQHF. DNA of the CDR3: TGTGCCAGCAGCTTGGCTGGCCAAGGTCAGCCCCAGCATTTT.

The CDR3 DNA is TGCGCCAGCAGCCAAGACTTGGCGGAAGGGGGCAGGGCCCAGTACTTC. Amino acid sequence: CASSQDLAEGGRAQYF. V usage is TRBV4-3 and J usage is TRBJ2-5; 7 bases match TRBD1. There are 16 residues in the CDR3. Trimming removed 0 bases from V and 9 bases from J; junction bases left unmatched: 13. The germline V gene has CDR1 LGHNA and CDR2 YSLEER.

The rearrangement links TRBV4-3 to TRBJ1-2; D not resolved. This CDR3 is 15 amino acids long. The germline V gene has CDR1 LGHNA and CDR2 YSLEER. V lost 0 bases and J 3 bases, leaving 11 bases between the germline ends. CDR3 bases: TGCGCCAGCAGCCAAGACGAGGAGGGCCACTATGGCTACACCTTC. It translates to CASSQDEEGHYGYTF.

The rearrangement links TRBV4-3 to TRBJ2-1; TRBD2 matches 8 bases. This CDR3 is built from 15 residues. CDR1 and CDR2 from the germline V gene are LGHNA and YSLEER. V lost 0 bases, J lost 2 bases, and 0 bases stayed unmatched. CDR3 region: CASSQDSGTYNEQFF. CDR3 nucleotide sequence: TGCGCCAGCAGCCAAGATAGCGGGACCTACAATGAGCAGTTCTTC.

The V gene is TRBV9, the J gene TRBJ1-1; possible D gene TRBD1, 6 bases. CDR1 is SGDLS and CDR2 is YYNGEE in the germline V gene. V shed 3 bases and J shed 4 bases, with 16 bases lying between them. This CDR3 region has 15 residues. The CDR3, as DNA: TGTGCCAGCAGCGGTGACCAGGGGATGAGCACTGAAGCTTTCTTT. Protein sequence: CASSGDQGMSTEAFF.

The CDR3 sequence is CASSWAVGASISYEQYF. As DNA, the CDR3 is TGTGCCAGCAGCTGGGCCGTCGGGGCATCCATCTCCTACGAGCAGTACTTC. This chain links TRBV5-8 with TRBJ2-7; D possibly uses TRBD1 or TRBD2 (5 bases each). The CDR3 is 17 residues long. The ends were cut back, 3 bases at V and 0 bases at J, with 19 bases in the middle. The V gene's germline CDR1 is SGHTS and CDR2 YDEGEE. Drawing the rest from reference TRBV5-8 and TRBJ2-7, the complete variable domain is EAGVTQSPTHLIKTRGQQATLRCSPISGHTSVYWYQQALGLGLQFLLWYDEGEERNRGNFPPRFSGRQFPNYSSELNVNALELEDSALYLCASSWAVGASISYEQYFGPGTRLTVT.

V and J are TRBV29-1 and TRBJ2-7; possibly TRBD1 or TRBD2 for D (6 bases each). Trimming took 5 bases from V and 3 from J, leaving 20 bases between them. Germline CDR1 and CDR2: SQVTM and ANQGSEA. This CDR3 comprises 15 residues. The CDR3 here is CSVRGVDGTNYEQYF. CDR3 sequence (DNA): TGCAGCGTTAGGGGGGTTGACGGGACAAACTACGAGCAGTACTTC.

The chain combines TRBV28 with TRBJ2-1, with D perhaps TRBD1 or TRBD2 (6 bases each). V lost 2 bases and J lost 4, with 15 bases in between. The CDR3 has 16 amino acids. CDR1 is MDHEN, CDR2 SYDVKM, per germline. The CDR3 is CASSLGLRGPYNEQFF. Here the CDR3 DNA reads TGTGCCAGCAGTTTAGGTTTACGGGGGCCTTACAATGAGCAGTTCTTC.

The V gene is TRBV28, the J gene TRBJ2-7; the D is unclear. Germline lookup yields CDR1 MDHEN and CDR2 SYDVKM. Trimming cost V 6 bases and J 5 bases, with 8 bases left between them. The CDR3 loop spans 11 amino acids. The CDR3 here is CASSQLHEQYF. CDR3 DNA: TGTGCCAGCAGCCAACTCCACGAGCAGTACTTC.